This TCR beta chain appears in the sequencing data of a study of molecular identifiers for immune sequencing clone quantification. A word on this clonotype: Its antigen remains unidentified.

Findings and caveats of the study: Highly expanded clone sizes could be underestimated through barcode sharing by identical TCR molecules.

CD8+CD4-CCR7+CD45RA+ cells were sorted as naive CD8 T cells. With listed TCR primers and previously described methods, bulk TCR libraries were prepared. TCRdb analysed the PCR reads with MiXCR anew, one entry per CDR3 protein. The sample contains about half a million distinct CDR3 sequences, about 20% of which appear only once. The CDR3 is made up of 13 amino acids. CDR1 is SQVTM and CDR2 is ANQGSEA in the germline V gene. Trimming left V 3 bases short and J 2 bases short, with 11 bases between. The origin of this receptor is a human donor in good health. Some libraries in this study had Jurkat cell RNA spiked in. The sample consisted of naive CD8+ T cells from blood, with Jurkat cell RNA spiked in. As for subset: FACS-sorted CD8+CD4-CCR7+CD45RA+ naive T cells. The chain joins TRBV29-1 to TRBJ2-7; tentatively, D is TRBD2 (6 bases). CDR3 sequence reads: CSVEGTSAYEQYF. CDR3 in DNA: TGCAGCGTTGAGGGGACTTCAGCCTACGAGCAGTACTTC.